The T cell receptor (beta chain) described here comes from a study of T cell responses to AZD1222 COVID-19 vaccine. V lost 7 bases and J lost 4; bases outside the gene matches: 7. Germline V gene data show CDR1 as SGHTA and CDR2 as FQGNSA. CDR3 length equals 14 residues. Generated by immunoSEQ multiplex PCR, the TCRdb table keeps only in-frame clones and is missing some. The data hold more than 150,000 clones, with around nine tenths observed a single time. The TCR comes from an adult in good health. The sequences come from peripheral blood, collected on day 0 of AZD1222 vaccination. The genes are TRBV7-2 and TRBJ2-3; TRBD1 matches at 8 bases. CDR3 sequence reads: CASNYDRGADTQYF. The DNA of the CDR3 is TGTGCCAGCAACTACGACAGGGGCGCAGATACGCAGTATTTT.